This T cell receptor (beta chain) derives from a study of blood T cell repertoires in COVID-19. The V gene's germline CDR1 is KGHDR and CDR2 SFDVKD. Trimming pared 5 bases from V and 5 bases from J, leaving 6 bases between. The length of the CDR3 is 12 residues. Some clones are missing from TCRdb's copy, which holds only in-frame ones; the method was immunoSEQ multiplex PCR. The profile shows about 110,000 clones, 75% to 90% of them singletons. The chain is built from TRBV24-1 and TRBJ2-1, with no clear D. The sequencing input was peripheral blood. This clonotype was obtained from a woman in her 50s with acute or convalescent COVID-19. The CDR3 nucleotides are TGTGCCACCAGTGTCCGGGACAATGAGCAGTTCTTC. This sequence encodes CATSVRDNEQFF.